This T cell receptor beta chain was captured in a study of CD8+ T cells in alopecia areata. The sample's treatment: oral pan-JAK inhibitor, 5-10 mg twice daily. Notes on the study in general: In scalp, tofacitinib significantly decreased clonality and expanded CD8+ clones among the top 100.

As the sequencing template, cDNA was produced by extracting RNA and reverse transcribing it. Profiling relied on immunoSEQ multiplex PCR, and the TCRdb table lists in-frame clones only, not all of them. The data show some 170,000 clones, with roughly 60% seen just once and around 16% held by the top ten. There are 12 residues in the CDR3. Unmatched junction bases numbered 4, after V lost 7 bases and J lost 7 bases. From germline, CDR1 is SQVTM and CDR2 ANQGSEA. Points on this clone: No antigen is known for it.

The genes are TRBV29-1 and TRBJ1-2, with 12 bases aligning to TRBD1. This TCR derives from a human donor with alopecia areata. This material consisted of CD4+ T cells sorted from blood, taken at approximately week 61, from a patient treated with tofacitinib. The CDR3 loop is CSAGTGGLGYTF. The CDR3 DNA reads TGCAGCGCCGGGACAGGGGGCCTTGGCTACACCTTC.